This TCR beta chain was captured in a study of memory CD4+ T cells and cytomegalovirus serostatus (dated by TCRdb to between 2018 and 2021). Study-level background: The cohort comprised 33 healthy Belgian adults, 9 CMV seropositive and around 25 CMV seronegative. To replicate a published TCR-based CMV serostatus classifier, the study sequenced CD4+ memory TCRbeta repertoires from a Belgian cohort whose cytomegalovirus serostatus was known.

Genomic DNA was extracted from sorted cells with the Quick-DNA Microprep Kit. Amplification of TCRbeta DNA was done with the immunoSEQ hsTCRbeta kit, following the protocol from the manufacturer. TCRbeta libraries were sequenced on an Illumina MiSeq instrument. The authors' analysis ran thus. Once out-of-frame sequences had been removed, more than 2 million distinct TCRbeta sequences were left, which works out to an average of around 67,000 per individual. Each individual was scored according to the count of fewer than 200 previously reported CMV-associated TCRbeta sequences and the total productive distinct TCRbeta count. A beta-binomial model was reimplemented in Python, and random forests from scikit-learn, run with default parameters, were trained on data from the US cohort. Classifier performance on the Belgian cohort was reported as the median AUC with percentile confidence intervals calculated over 10,000 bootstrap iterations. In its TCRdb copy, this immuneACCESS table keeps in-frame sequences only and misses some clones. Where compared with another copy, unresolved V genes explain less than half of these, and the others have no known cause. V, J and clone size derive from that table, while D and trimming were established from the DNA sequence. The sample has around 63,000 clones on record, about 78% of them singletons. The ten largest clones capture almost 0.55% of the sample.

Including cysteine and phenylalanine, the CDR3 has 13 amino acids. The read is trimmed to its CDR3 DNA, 39 bases read in frame from base 1. CDR1 and CDR2, looked up from the germline V gene (reference sequence), are SGHNT and YYREEE. At the junction V is shortened by 4 bases and J by 2 bases, with 9 bases in between. A FACSAria II was used to sort memory CD4+ T cells, defined as single viable CD3+CD4+CD8-CD45RO+ cells. CMV serostatus was assessed using a Roche Elecsys assay, by which serum IgG against CMV pp150, pp28, p38 and p52 was detected. Once the samples were thawed, total CD4+ T cells were enriched through positive selection using CD4 magnetic microbeads. The samples came from a different study that was designed specifically to examine the CD4+ T cell memory repertoire. Peripheral blood mononuclear cells were isolated and cryopreserved following standard operating procedures; serum was stored at -80 °C. The staining used CD3-PerCP (BW264/56), CD4-APC (RPA-T4), CD45RO-PE (UCHT1) and CD8-Pacific Orange (3B5) antibodies, and Sytox blue was used to exclude non-viable cells.

Summary of the overall study and its limitations: For CMV serostatus prediction, a median bootstrapped AUC of 0.95 was reached with the original framework, and a median bootstrapped AUC of roughly 0.89 was reached with a US-trained random forest. Among the 160 or so previously reported CMV-associated TCRbeta sequences, 60 to 85 showed up in the CD4+ memory repertoires, with each one found in between one and five individuals. Only CD4+CD45RO+ memory cells were sequenced, unlike the original study, which covered naive and memory CD4+ and CD8+ populations. On the Belgian cohort, the classifier based on the original framework reached a median bootstrapped AUC of roughly 0.94, with a 95% CI of 0.76-1.00. Results were interpreted as suggesting that the CMV-associated TCR signature is largely present in the CD4+ memory repertoire.

Concerning this clone: No antigen is known for it. One base away there is no much larger clone; base qualities are not given.

The sequence was collected from an adult in good health and CMV-seronegative. Some clones in this sample may be carry-over from other donors' samples. Sequencing was done on a sample of memory CD4+ T cells from blood. This chain joins TRBV5-4 to TRBJ1-1, with no confidently assigned D gene. In nucleotides, the sequence is TGTGCCAGCAGCCCTGATAAAAACACTGAAGCTTTCTTT. Translated, it reads CASSPDKNTEAFF.